Listed below are T cell receptor beta chains from one sample, sequenced in a study of cytomegalovirus exposure and HLA in healthy donors. Only in-frame clones appear in the TCRdb table, and some are missing; sequencing was by immunoSEQ multiplex PCR. The profile shows about 160,000 clones, roughly 79% of them singletons. Sequencing was carried out using PBMCs. Receptor source: a woman in her fifties or sixties in good health and CMV-seropositive. Each CDR3 is given with its conserved first and last residue. D genes are given only for firm matches.

J,V,D,CDR3
TRBJ2-7,TRBV28,.,CASSISSVYEQYF
TRBJ1-2,TRBV5-1,.,CASSLEAGSNWGYTF
TRBJ1-5,TRBV10-3,TRBD1,CAISESLGTGTQPQHF
TRBJ1-6,TRBV5-1,TRBD1,CASRPLDRGNSPLHF
TRBJ2-3,TRBV28,.,CASSRPGWTWTDTQYF
TRBJ2-2,TRBV19,TRBD1,CASKRTGGLLSGTGELFF
TRBJ2-3,TRBV6-5,TRBD1,CASRMGQSMAQYF
TRBJ1-5,TRBV5-4,.,CASSLGGGVQPQHF
TRBJ2-1,TRBV5-4,.,CASSPSTGGWNEQFF
TRBJ2-6,TRBV5-4,.,CASSSRKAVSGANVLTF
TRBJ2-3,TRBV27,.,CASRVPGQTDTQYF
TRBJ1-4,TRBV10-2,TRBD1,CASSEGGILEKLFF
TRBJ2-3,TRBV7-8,TRBD2,CASSLGLADSTDTQYF
TRBJ1-2,TRBV7-9,.,CASSPSGGALYGYTF
TRBJ1-3,TRBV29-1,.,CSATGLTSGNTIYF
TRBJ2-3,TRBV10-3,TRBD2,CAISELAGGTDTQYF
TRBJ2-3,TRBV4-1,TRBD2,CASSQLGLEVTQYF
TRBJ2-3,TRBV19,.,CASSDRGPDTQYF
TRBJ2-3,TRBV15,.,CATSSSLRDTQYF
TRBJ1-1,TRBV12-2,.,CASRLGGTEAFF
TRBJ1-2,TRBV2,.,CASSANEGYTF
TRBJ2-3,TRBV6-1,.,CASQTGHPPDTQYF
TRBJ2-3,TRBV5-1,.,CASSFPRSNTDTQYF
TRBJ1-2,TRBV7-6,.,CASSPTAGFRAGYTF
TRBJ2-1,TRBV7-9,TRBD2,CASSLVASGKYNEQFF
TRBJ2-1,TRBV9,TRBD2,CASSPRAGLAGTYNEQFF
TRBJ1-5,TRBV6-1,.,CASHERGVDQPQHF
TRBJ2-1,TRBV6-5,.,CASSSSDEQFF
TRBJ2-7,TRBV19,TRBD1,CASRDRASYEQYF
TRBJ2-2,TRBV27,.,CASSSDRAQGRELFF
TRBJ2-7,TRBV5-5,.,CASSPSSYEQYF
TRBJ1-1,TRBV28,.,CASTEPPGTEAFF
TRBJ1-3,TRBV7-9,.,CASSTGQDLYF
TRBJ1-2,TRBV5-1,.,CASSLGRDYGYTF
TRBJ2-7,TRBV7-9,.,CASSLPTLTYEQYF
TRBJ1-3,TRBV20-1,TRBD1,CSARQGDTIYF
TRBJ1-6,TRBV5-1,.,CASSSLPGNSPLHF